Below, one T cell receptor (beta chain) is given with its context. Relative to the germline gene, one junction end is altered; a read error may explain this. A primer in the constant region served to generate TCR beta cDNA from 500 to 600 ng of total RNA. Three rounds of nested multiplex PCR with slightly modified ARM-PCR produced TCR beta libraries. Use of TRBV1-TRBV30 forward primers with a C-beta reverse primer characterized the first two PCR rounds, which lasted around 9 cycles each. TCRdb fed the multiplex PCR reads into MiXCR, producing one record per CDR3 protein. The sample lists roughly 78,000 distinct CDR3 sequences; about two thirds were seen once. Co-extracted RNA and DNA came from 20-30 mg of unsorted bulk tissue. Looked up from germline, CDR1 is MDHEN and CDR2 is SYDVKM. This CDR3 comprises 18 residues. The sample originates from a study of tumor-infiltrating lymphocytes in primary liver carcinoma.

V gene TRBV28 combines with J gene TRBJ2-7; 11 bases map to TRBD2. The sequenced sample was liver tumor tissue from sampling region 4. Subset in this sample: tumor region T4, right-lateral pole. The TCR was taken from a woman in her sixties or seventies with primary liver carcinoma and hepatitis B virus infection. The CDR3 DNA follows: TGTGCCAGCAGTACCTCCGGGACAGAGGGGACTAGCGGTTACGAGCAGTATTTC. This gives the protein CASSTSGTEGTSGYEQYF.